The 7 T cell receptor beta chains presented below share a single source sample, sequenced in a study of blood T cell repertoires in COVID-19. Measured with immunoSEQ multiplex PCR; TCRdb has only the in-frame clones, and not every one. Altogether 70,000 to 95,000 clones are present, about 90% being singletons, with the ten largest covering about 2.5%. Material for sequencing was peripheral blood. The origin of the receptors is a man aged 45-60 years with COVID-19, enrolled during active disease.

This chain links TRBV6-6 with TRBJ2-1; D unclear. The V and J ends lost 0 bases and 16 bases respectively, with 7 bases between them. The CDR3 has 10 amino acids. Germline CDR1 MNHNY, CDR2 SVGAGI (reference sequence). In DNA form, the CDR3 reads TGTGCCAGCAGTTACTCGTTCCAATTCTTC. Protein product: CASSYSFQFF.

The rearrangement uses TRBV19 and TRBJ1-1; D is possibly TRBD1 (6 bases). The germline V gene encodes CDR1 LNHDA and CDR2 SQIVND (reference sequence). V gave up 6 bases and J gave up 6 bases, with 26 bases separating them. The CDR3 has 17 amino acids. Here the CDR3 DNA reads TGTGCCAGTAGCTTTCTTCCGGGACACATTTTTAGCCCTGAAGCTTTCTTT. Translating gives CASSFLPGHIFSPEAFF.

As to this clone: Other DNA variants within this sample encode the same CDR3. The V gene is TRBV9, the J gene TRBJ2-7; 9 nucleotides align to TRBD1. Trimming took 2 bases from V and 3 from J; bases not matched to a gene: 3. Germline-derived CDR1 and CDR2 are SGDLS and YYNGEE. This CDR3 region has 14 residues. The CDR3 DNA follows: TGTGCCAGCAGCGTCGGACAGGGGAACTACGAGCAGTACTTC. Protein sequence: CASSVGQGNYEQYF.

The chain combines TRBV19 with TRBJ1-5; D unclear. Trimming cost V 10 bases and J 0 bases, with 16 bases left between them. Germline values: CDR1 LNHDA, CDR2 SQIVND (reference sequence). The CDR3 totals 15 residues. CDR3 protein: CATRAEGYSNQPQHF. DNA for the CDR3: TGTGCCACTAGGGCTGAGGGTTATAGCAATCAGCCCCAGCATTTT.

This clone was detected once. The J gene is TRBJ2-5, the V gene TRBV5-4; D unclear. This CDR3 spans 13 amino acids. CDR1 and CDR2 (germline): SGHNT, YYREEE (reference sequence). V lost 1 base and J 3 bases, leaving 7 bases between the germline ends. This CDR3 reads CASSLWQEETQYF. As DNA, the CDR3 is TGTGCCAGCAGCTTGTGGCAAGAAGAGACCCAGTACTTC.

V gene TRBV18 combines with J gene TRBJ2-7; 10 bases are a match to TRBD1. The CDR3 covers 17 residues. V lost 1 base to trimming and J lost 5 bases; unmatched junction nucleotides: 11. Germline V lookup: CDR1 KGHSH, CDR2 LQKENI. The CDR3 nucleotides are TGTGCCAGCTCACCACGGAATCACCGGGACAGGGGCAACGAGCAGTACTTC. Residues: CASSPRNHRDRGNEQYF.

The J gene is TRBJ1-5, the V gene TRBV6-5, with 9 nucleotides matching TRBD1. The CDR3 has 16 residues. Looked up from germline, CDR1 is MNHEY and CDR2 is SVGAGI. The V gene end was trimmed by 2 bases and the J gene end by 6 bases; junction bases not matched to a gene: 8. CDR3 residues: CASSYGVTGGSQPQHF. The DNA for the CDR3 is TGTGCCAGCAGTTACGGGGTGACAGGGGGAAGTCAGCCCCAGCATTTT.